This T cell receptor (beta chain) was captured by sequencing in a study of tumor and adjacent non-tumor tissue in lung cancer. Study background: Histology: eleven to twelve adenocarcinoma, a couple of squamous cell carcinoma, 1 small cell lung cancer. Findings of the study overall: Patients with more diverse tumor TCRs had worse survival. Significantly higher TCR diversity was found in tumor than normal lung.

There are a few counts of this clonotype. Its antigen is unidentified. The library came from three nested PCR rounds adapted from ARM-PCR protocols. TCRdb redid the calling of the multiplex PCR reads with MiXCR, one entry per CDR3 protein. The sample shows 65,000 to 90,000 distinct CDR3 sequences, 65% to 75% of them seen only once. RNA was extracted from bulk tissue without any cell sorting. Input material: lung tumor tissue. This clonotype originated in a woman in her seventies with non-small cell lung cancer.

The CDR3: CSARPGLAGVETQYF. CDR3 DNA: TGCAGCGCTAGGCCGGGACTAGCGGGAGTAGAGACCCAGTACTTC. The chain joins TRBV29-1 to TRBJ2-5, with 14 bases fitting TRBD2. This CDR3 contains 15 residues. Germline CDR1 is SQVTM and CDR2 is ANQGSEA. V trimming: 7 bases; J trimming: 4 bases; junction bases outside the gene matches: 8.